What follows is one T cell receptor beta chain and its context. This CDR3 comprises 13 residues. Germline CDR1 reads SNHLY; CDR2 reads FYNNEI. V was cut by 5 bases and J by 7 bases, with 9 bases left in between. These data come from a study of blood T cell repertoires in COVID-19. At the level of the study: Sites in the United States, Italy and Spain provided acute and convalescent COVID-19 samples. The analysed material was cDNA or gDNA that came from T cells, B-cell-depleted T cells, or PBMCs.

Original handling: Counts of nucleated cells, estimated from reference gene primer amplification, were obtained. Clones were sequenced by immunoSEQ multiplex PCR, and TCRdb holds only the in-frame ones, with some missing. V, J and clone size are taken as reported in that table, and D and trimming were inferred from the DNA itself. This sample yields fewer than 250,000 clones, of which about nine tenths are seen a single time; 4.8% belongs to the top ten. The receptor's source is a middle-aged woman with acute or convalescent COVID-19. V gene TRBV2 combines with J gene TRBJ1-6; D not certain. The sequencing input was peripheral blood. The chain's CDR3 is CASSKTENSPLHF. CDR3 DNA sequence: TGTGCCAGCAGTAAAACAGAAAATTCACCCCTCCACTTT.